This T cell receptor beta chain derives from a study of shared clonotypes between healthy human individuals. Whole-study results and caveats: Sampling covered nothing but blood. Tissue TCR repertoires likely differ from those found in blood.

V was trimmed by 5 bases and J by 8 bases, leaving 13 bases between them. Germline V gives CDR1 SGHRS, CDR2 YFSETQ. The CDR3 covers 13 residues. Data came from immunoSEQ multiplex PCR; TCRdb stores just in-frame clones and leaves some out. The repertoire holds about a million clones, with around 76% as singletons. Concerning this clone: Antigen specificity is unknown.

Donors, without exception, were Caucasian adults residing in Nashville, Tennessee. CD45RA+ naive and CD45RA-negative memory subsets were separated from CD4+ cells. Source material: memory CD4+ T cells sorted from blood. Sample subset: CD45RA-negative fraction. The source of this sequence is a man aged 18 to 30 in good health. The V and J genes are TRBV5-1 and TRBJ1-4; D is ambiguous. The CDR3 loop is CASSARVGEKLFF. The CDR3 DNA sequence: TGCGCCAGCAGTGCTAGGGTAGGGGAAAAACTGTTTTTT.